The 12 T cell receptor beta chains presented below share a single source sample, sequenced in a study of blood T cells in healthy people across ages (dated by TCRdb to the mid-2010s). The protocol used for the library was 5' RACE. The instrument was an Illumina HiSeq 2500. The second PCR ran for roughly 7 to 12 cycles and used a J-beta primer mix along with a sample-barcoded 5' primer. TCRdb reworked the public reads: Q25 trimming with fastp, MiXCR clone assembly, productive beta chains retained. Records with the same CDR3 protein are collapsed into one entry carrying the most frequent genes and DNA. The sample has more than 500,000 distinct CDR3 sequences on record, about 26% of them singletons. The biggest ten clones account for around 18% of the sample. Sample: blood. These receptors were collected from a woman in her 70s in good health.

This sequence joins TRBV19 and TRBJ1-1; no reliable D call. CDR1 is LNHDA and CDR2 is SQIVND in the germline V gene (reference sequence). Trimming pared 7 bases from V and 1 base from J, leaving 16 bases between. The length of the CDR3 is 15 residues. CDR3 DNA: TGTGCCAGTACCAAAAGCCAGAGGTGGAACACTGAAGCTTTCTTT. This sequence encodes CASTKSQRWNTEAFF.

This clonotype was observed at least ten times. V gene TRBV7-2 combines with J gene TRBJ2-5; 9 nucleotides agree with TRBD2. This CDR3 region has 20 residues. V was clipped by 5 bases and J by 1 base; unmatched bases: 20. Germline loops: CDR1 SGHTA, CDR2 FQGNSA. In nucleotides, the CDR3 is TGTGCCAGCAGCCCGAGGGGAGATAGGACTAGCGCCCCTTCCCAAGAGACCCAGTACTTC. Translating gives CASSPRGDRTSAPSQETQYF. The full variable domain, in which reference TRBV7-2 and TRBJ2-5 provide the parts outside the CDR3, is GAGVSQSPSNKVTEKGKDVELRCDPISGHTALYWYRQSLGQGLEFLIYFQGNSAPDKSGLPSDRFSAERTGGSVSTLTIQRTQQEDSAVYLCASSPRGDRTSAPSQETQYFGPGTRLLVL.

This clonotype showed up just a few times. The chain is built from TRBV6-2 or TRBV6-3 and TRBJ2-2; D uncertain. The CDR3 contains 18 residues. Germline CDR1 is MNHEY and CDR2 is SVGEGT. V lost 4 bases and J 0 bases, leaving 18 bases between the germline ends. For the CDR3, the DNA is TGTGCCAGCAGTTTTTTCCTTACTACTGACGCGAACACCGGGGAGCTGTTTTTT. It encodes CASSFFLTTDANTGELFF.

This clonotype was detected a few times. This chain links TRBV6-1 with TRBJ1-1, with D hard to call. There are 13 residues in the CDR3. V lost 7 bases and J lost 0, with 9 bases in between. Per the germline V gene, CDR1 is MNHNS and CDR2 is SASEGT. The CDR3 is CASMRQVNTEAFF. Here the CDR3 DNA reads TGTGCCAGCATGCGGCAGGTGAACACTGAAGCTTTCTTT.

The V and J genes are TRBV6-5 and TRBJ1-2; 7 nucleotides match TRBD1. V lost 6 bases to trimming and J lost 4 bases; unmatched junction nucleotides: 5. Germline V gene sequence: CDR1 MNHEY, CDR2 SVGAGI. The CDR3 sequence is 13 residues long. CDR3 residues: CASRETGSYGYTF. Written as DNA, the CDR3 is TGTGCCAGCAGGGAGACAGGGAGCTATGGCTACACCTTC.

The chain couples TRBV15 to TRBJ1-1; D remains ambiguous. There are 13 residues in the CDR3. The germline gives CDR1 LNHNV, CDR2 YYDKDF (reference sequence). The V end lost 3 bases, the J end lost 4 bases, and 9 bases lay between the germline ends. As DNA, the CDR3 is TGTGCCACCAGCAGCGATGCCGCCACTGAAGCTTTCTTT. It codes for CATSSDAATEAFF. The variable domain in full, completed from reference TRBV15 and TRBJ1-1, reads DAMVIQNPRYQVTQFGKPVTLSCSQTLNHNVMYWYQQKSSQAPKLLFHYYDKDFNNEADTPDNFQSRRPNTSFCFLDIRSPGLGDTAMYLCATSSDAATEAFFGQGTRLTVV.

The V and J genes are TRBV4-3 and TRBJ2-3; tentatively, D is TRBD2 (5 bases). Deletions cut 3 bases from V and 3 bases from J, with 10 bases between. The CDR3 has 14 amino acids. The germline V gene has CDR1 LGHNA and CDR2 YSLEER. CDR3 bases: TGCGCCAGCAGCCATAGAGGACTGACAGATACGCAGTATTTT. Translated, it gives CASSHRGLTDTQYF.

This clonotype has only a few counts. CDR3 residues: CASSRNRLNTGELFF. CDR3 bases: TGTGCCAGCAGTCGGAACAGACTAAACACCGGGGAGCTGTTTTTT. This chain links TRBV9 with TRBJ2-2; weak D call: TRBD2 (5 bases). Germline assignment: CDR1 SGDLS and CDR2 YYNGEE. This CDR3 has 15 residues. The germline V and J ends were trimmed by 5 bases and 2 bases, with 13 bases remaining between them.

V gene TRBV7-2 combines with J gene TRBJ2-1, with D perhaps TRBD1 (5 bases). The end of the DNA aligns better with TRBJ2-5, so the J call may be wrong. The CDR3 has 15 amino acids. CDR1 is SGHTA, CDR2 FQGNSA, per germline. CDR3 in DNA: TGTGCCAGCAGCTTTCAGGGTTTTTTTGGGGAGACCCAGTACTTC. Its translation: CASSFQGFFGETQYF.

As regards this clonotype: Lacking the conserved final phenylalanine or tryptophan, this CDR3 likely reflects a read error. This rearrangement joins TRBV11-2 to TRBJ2-5, with D possibly matching TRBD2 (5 bases). Germline assignment: CDR1 SGHAT and CDR2 FQNNGV. CDR3 size: 16 residues. Trimming cost V 1 base and J 2 bases, with 14 bases left between them. The CDR3 sequence: CASSLVFGLVQETQYL. The CDR3, as DNA: TGTGCCAGCAGCTTAGTTTTTGGACTGGTACAAGAGACCCAGTACCTC.

The V gene is TRBV6-2 or TRBV6-3, the J gene TRBJ2-3; 8 bases line up with TRBD1. Germline lookup yields CDR1 MNHEY and CDR2 SVGEGT. This CDR3 region has 16 residues. Trimming removed 6 bases from V and 6 bases from J; junction bases left unmatched: 14. This CDR3 reads CASRPGTGHRTDTQYF. The CDR3 region has the DNA TGTGCCAGCAGACCGGGGACAGGCCATAGAACGGATACGCAGTATTTT.

This clonotype has ten or more counts. The chain links TRBV5-1 to TRBJ1-5; TRBD1 agrees at 8 bases. V shed 3 bases and J 5 bases; nucleotides not matched to a gene: 7. Germline V gives CDR1 SGHRS, CDR2 YFSETQ. The CDR3 has 15 residues. This CDR3 is CASSSYPGGDQPQHF. The CDR3 DNA sequence: TGCGCCAGCAGCTCATACCCAGGGGGCGATCAGCCCCAGCATTTT.